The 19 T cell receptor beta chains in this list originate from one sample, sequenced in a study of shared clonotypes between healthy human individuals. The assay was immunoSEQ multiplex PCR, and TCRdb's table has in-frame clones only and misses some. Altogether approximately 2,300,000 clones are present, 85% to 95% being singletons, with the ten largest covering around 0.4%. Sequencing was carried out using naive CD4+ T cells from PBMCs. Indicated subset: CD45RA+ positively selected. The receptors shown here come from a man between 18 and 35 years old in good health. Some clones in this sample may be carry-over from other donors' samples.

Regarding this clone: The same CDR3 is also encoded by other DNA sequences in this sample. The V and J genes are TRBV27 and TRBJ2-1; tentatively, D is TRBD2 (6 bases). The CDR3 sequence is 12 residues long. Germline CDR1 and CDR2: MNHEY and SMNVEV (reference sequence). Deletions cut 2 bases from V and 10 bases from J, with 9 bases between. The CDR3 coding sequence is TGTGCCAGCAGTTTACGGGGAGGAGAGCAGTTCTTC. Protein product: CASSLRGGEQFF.

Written as DNA, the CDR3 is TGCGCCAGCAGCCAAGCCCCGGGAACTACCGGGGACGAGCAGTACTTC. Residues: CASSQAPGTTGDEQYF. The V gene is TRBV4-3, the J gene TRBJ2-7, with D possibly being TRBD2 (5 bases). Trimming took 1 base from V and 5 from J, leaving 18 bases between them. The germline V gene encodes CDR1 LGHNA and CDR2 YSLEER. This CDR3 region has 16 residues.

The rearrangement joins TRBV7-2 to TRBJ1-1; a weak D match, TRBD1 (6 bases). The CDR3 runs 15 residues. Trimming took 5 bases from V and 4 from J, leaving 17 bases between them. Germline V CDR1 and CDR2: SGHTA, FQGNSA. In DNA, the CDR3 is TGTGCCAGCAGCCCACGACAGGCCTTAAGCACTGAAGCTTTCTTT. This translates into CASSPRQALSTEAFF.

Written as DNA, the CDR3 is TGTGCCAGCAGCTTAGCGCCTGGGGGGAACCAAGAGACCCAGTACTTC. It codes for CASSLAPGGNQETQYF. V usage is TRBV7-9 and J usage is TRBJ2-5; TRBD2 might be the D (6 bases). The germline gives CDR1 SEHNR, CDR2 FQNEAQ (reference sequence). The length of the CDR3 is 16 residues. Trimming took off 0 bases at V and 0 bases at J, with 11 bases between the two ends.

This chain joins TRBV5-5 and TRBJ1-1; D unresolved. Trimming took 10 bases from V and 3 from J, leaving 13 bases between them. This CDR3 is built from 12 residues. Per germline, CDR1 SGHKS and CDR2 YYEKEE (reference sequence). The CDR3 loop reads CAAGTLDTEAFF. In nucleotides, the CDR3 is TGTGCCGCTGGAACGTTGGACACTGAAGCTTTCTTT. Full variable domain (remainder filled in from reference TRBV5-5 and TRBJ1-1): DAGVTQSPTHLIKTRGQQVTLRCSPISGHKSVSWYQQVLGQGPQFIFQYYEKEERGRGNFPDRFSARQFPNYSSELNVNALLLGDSALYLCAAGTLDTEAFFGQGTRLTVV.

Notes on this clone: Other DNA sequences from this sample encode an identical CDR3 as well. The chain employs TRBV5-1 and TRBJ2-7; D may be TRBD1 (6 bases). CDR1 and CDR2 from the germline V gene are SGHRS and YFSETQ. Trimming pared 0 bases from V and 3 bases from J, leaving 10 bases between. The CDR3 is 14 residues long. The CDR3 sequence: CASSLGPGDYEQYF. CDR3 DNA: TGCGCCAGCAGCTTGGGTCCAGGGGACTACGAGCAGTACTTC.

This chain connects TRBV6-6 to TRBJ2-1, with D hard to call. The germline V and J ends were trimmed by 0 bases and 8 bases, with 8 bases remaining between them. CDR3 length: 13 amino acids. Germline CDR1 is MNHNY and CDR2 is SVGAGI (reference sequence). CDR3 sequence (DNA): TGTGCCAGCAGTTACTCCGGTCTAGATGAGCAGTTCTTC. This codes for CASSYSGLDEQFF.

DNA for the CDR3: TGTGCCAGTAGGGGGACCGTCCGCGCCGGGGAGCTGTTTTTT. Translating gives CASRGTVRAGELFF. The chain has TRBV19 and TRBJ2-2; D assignment may be TRBD1 or TRBD2 (5 bases each). Trimming took 6 bases from V and 6 from J, leaving 14 bases between them. Germline V gene sequence: CDR1 LNHDA, CDR2 SQIVND (reference sequence). The length of the CDR3 is 14 residues.

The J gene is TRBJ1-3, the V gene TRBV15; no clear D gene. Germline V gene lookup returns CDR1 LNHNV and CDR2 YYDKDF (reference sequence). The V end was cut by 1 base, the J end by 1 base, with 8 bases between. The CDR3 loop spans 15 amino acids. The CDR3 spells CATSRAQASGNTIYF. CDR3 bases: TGTGCCACCAGCAGAGCTCAGGCGTCTGGAAACACCATATATTTT.

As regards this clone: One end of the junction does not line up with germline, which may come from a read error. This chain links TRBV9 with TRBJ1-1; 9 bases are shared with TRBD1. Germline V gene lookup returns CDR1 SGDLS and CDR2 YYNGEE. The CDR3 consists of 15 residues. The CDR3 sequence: CASSSPGTGLTGAFF. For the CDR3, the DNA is TGTGCCAGCAGCTCCCCCGGGACAGGGCTGACTGGAGCTTTCTTT.

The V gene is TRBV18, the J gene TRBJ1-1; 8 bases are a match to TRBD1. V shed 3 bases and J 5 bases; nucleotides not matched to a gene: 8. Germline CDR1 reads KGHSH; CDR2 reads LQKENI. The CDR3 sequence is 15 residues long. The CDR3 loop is CASSPLTGTGTEAFF. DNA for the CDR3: TGTGCCAGCTCACCCCTGACCGGGACAGGAACTGAAGCTTTCTTT.

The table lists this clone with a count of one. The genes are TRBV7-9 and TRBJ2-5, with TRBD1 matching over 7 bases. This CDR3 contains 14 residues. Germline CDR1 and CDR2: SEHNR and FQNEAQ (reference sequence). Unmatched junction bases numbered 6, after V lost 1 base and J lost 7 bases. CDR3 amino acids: CASSLGRTGGTQYF. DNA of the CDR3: TGTGCCAGCAGCTTAGGACGGACAGGCGGGACCCAGTACTTC.

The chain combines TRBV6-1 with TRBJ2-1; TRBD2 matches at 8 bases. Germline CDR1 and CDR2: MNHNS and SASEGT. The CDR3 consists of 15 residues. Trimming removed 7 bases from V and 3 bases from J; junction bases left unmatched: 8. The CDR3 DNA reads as TGTGCCAGCACCGAAGCGGGAGACAACTACAATGAGCAGTTCTTC. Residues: CASTEAGDNYNEQFF.

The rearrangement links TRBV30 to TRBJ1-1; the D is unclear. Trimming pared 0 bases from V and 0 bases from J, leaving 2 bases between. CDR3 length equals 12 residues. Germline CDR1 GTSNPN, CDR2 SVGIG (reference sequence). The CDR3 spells CAWSVMNTEAFF. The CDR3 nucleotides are TGTGCCTGGAGTGTTATGAACACTGAAGCTTTCTTT. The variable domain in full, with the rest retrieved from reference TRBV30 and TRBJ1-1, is SQTIHQWPATLVQPVGSPLSLECTVEGTSNPNLYWYRQAAGRGLQLLFYSVGIGQISSEVPQNLSASRPQDRQFILSSKKLLLSDSGFYLCAWSVMNTEAFFGQGTRLTVV.

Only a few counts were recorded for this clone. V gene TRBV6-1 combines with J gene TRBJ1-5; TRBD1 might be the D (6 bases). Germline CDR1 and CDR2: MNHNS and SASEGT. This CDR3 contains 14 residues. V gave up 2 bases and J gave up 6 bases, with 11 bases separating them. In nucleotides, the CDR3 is TGTGCCAGCAGTGAACGAGGGGGGAGTCAGCCCCAGCATTTT. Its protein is CASSERGGSQPQHF.

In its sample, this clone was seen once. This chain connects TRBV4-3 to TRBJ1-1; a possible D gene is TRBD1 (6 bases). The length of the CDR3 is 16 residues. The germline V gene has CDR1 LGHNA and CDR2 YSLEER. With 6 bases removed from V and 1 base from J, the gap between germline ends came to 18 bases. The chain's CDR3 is CASSWGAGATNTEAFF. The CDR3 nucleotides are TGCGCCAGCAGTTGGGGGGCGGGGGCTACGAACACTGAAGCTTTCTTT.

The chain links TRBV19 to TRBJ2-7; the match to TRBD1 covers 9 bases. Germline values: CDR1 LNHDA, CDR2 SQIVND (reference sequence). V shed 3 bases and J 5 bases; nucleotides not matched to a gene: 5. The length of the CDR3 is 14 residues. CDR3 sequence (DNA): TGTGCCAGTAGTATCGGACAGGGGCCCCACGAGCAGTACTTC. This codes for CASSIGQGPHEQYF.

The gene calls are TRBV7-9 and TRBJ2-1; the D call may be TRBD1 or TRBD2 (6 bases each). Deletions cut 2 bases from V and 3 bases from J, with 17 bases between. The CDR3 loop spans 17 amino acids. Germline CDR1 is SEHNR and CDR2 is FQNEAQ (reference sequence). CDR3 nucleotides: TGTGCCAGCAGCTTATCACCCCGGGCGGGACACTACAATGAGCAGTTCTTC. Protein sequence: CASSLSPRAGHYNEQFF.

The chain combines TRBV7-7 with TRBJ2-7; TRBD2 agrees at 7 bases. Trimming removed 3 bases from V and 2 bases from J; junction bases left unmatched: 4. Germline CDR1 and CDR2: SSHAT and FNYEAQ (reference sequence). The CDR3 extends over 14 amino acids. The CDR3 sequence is CASSFSGWTYEQYF. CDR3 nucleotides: TGTGCCAGCAGCTTTAGCGGGTGGACCTACGAGCAGTACTTC.